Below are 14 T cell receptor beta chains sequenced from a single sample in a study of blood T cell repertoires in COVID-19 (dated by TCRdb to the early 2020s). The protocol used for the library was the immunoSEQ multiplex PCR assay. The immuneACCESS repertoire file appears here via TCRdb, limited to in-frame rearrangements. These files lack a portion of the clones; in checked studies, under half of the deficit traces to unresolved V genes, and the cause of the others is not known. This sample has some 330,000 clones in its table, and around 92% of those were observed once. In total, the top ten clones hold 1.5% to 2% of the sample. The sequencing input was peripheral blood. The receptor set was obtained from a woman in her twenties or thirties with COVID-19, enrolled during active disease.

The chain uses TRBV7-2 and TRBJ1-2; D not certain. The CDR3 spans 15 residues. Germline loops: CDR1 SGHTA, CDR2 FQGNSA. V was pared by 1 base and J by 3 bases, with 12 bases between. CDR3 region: CASSLVLAVHYGYTF. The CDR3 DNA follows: TGTGCCAGCAGCTTAGTCCTCGCGGTACACTATGGCTACACCTTC.

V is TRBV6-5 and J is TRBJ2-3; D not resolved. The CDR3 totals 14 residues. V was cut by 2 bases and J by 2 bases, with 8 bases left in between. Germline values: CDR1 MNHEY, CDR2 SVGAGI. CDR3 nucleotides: TGTGCCAGCAGTTACGGCGGTAACACAGATACGCAGTATTTT. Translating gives CASSYGGNTDTQYF.

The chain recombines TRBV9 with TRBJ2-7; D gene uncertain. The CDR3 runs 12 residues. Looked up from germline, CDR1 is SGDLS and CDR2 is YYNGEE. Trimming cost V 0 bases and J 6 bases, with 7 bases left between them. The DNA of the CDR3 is TGTGCCAGCAGCGTAGGAGGTGCCGAGCAGTACTTC. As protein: CASSVGGAEQYF.

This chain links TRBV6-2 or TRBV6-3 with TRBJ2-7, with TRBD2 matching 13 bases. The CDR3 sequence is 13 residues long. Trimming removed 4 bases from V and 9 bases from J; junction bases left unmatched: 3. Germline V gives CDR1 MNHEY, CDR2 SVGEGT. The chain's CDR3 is CASSFGLAGAQYF. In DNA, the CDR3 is TGTGCCAGCAGTTTCGGACTAGCGGGAGCGCAGTACTTC.

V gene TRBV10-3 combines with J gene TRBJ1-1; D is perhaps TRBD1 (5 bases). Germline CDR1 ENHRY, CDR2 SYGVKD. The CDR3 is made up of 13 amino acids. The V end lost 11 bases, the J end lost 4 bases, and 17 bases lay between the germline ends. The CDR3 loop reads CASTLGVRTEAFF. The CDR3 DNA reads TGTGCCTCCACCCTAGGGGTACGCACTGAAGCTTTCTTT.

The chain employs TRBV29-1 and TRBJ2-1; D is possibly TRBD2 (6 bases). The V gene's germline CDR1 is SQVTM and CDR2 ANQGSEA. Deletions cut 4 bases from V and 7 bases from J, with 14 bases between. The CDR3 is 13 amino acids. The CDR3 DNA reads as TGCAGCGTTGCAAGGGACTTCCAGAATGAGCAGTTCTTC. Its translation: CSVARDFQNEQFF.

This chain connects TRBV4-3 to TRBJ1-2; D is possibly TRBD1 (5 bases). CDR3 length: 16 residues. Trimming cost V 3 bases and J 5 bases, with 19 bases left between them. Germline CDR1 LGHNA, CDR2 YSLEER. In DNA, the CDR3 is TGCGCCAGCAGCCATACCTTACAGTGGCAGGGATATGGCTACACCTTC. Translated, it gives CASSHTLQWQGYGYTF.

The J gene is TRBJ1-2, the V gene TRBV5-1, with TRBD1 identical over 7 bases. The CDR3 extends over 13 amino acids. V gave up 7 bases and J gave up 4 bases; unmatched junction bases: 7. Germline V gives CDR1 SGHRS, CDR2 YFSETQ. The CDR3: CASGKTGTYGYTF. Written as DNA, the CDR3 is TGCGCCAGCGGGAAGACAGGGACCTATGGCTACACCTTC.

For the CDR3, the DNA is TGCGCCAGCAGTGATTTTGGACAGGGGGGGAGTCAGCCCCAGCATTTT. Translating it yields CASSDFGQGGSQPQHF. The rearrangement links TRBV10-2 to TRBJ1-5; 10 bases are shared with TRBD1. Germline V gene lookup returns CDR1 WSHSY and CDR2 SAAADI. With 3 bases clipped from V and 6 bases from J, the junction kept 8 bases outside the gene matches. The CDR3 is 16 amino acids.

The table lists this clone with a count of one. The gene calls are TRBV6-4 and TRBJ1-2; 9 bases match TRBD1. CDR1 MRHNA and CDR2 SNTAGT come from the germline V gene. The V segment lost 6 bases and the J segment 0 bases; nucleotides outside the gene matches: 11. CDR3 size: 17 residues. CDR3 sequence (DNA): TGTGCCAGCAGCCCCGGGACAGGGAGGGCGGCTAACTATGGCTACACCTTC. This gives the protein CASSPGTGRAANYGYTF.

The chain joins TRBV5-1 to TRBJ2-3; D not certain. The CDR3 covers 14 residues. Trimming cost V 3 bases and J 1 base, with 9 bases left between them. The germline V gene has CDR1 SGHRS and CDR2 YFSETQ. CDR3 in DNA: TGCGCCAGCAGCTCTGAACCGGGCACAGATACGCAGTATTTT. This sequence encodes CASSSEPGTDTQYF.

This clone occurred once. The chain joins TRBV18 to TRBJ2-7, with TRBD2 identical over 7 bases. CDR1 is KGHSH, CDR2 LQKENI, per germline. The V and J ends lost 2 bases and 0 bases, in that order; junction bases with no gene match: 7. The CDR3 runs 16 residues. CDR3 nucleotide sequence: TGTGCCAGCTCACCATTCCCCAGCGGGGTCTCCTACGAGCAGTACTTC. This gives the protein CASSPFPSGVSYEQYF.

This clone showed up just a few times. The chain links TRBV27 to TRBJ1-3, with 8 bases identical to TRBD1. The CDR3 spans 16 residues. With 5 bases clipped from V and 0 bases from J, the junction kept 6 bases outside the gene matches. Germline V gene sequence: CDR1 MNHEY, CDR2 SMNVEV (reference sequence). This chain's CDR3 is CASSLTGEYSGNTIYF. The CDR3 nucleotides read TGTGCCAGCAGTCTGACAGGGGAATACTCTGGAAACACCATATATTTT.

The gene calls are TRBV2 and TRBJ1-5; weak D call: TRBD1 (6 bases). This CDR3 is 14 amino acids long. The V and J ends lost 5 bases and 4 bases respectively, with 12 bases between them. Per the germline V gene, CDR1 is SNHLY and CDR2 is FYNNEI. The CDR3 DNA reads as TGTGCCAGCAGTTCGGACAGCAGTAATCAGCCCCAGCATTTT. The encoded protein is CASSSDSSNQPQHF.